The T cell receptor beta chain described here comes from a study of blood T cells in healthy people across ages. The CDR3 is made up of 17 amino acids. Germline CDR1 is DFQATT and CDR2 is SNEGSKA (reference sequence). V dropped 2 bases and J dropped 5; count of bases not matched to a gene: 11. It was with a sample-barcoded 5' primer and a J-beta primer mix that a second PCR of roughly 6 to 12 cycles was run. TCRdb analysed the 5' RACE reads with MiXCR anew, one entry per CDR3 protein. This sample carries more than 900,000 distinct CDR3 sequences, approximately 25% of them seen once, and the ten largest clones take about 0.72%. The same sample was also used in a study of T cells of mothers and their children. Per that study: Both sample barcodes and 2-4 random nucleotides came from the M1S primer of the second PCR.

The sequence derives from a girl aged 2 to 10 in good health. Sequenced material: blood. V is TRBV20-1 and J is TRBJ2-2, with TRBD2 matching 10 bases. As DNA, the CDR3 is TGCAGTGCTAGATCATTGGAACTAGCGGGGAAGACCGGGGAGCTGTTTTTT. Protein: CSARSLELAGKTGELFF.